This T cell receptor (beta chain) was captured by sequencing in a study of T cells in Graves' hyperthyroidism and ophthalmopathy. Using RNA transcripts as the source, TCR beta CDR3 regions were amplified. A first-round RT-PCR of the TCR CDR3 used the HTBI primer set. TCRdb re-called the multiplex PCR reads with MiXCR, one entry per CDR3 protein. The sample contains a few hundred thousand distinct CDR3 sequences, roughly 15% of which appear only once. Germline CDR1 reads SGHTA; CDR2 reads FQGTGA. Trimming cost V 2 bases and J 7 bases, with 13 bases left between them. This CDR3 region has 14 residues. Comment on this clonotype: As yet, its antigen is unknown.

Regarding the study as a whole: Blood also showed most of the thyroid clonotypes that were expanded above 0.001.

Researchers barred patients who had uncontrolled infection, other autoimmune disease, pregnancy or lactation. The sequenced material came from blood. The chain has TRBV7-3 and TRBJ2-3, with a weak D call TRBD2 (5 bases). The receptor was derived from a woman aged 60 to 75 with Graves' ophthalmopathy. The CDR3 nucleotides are TGTGCCAGCAGCTTAGGGAGTAGCTTGAATACGCAGTATTTT. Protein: CASSLGSSLNTQYF.